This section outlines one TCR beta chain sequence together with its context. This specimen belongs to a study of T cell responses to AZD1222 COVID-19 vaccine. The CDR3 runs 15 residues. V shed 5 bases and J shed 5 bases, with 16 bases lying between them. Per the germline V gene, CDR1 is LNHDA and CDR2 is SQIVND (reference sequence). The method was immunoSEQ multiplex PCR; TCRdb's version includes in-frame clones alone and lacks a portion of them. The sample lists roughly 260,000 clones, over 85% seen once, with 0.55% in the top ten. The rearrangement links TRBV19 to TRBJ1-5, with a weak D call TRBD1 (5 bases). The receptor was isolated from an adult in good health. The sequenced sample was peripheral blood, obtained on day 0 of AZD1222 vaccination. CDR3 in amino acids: CASSLGTEDYQPQHF. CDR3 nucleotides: TGTGCCAGTAGTCTGGGGACCGAGGATTATCAGCCCCAGCATTTT.